One and the same sample provided the 14 T cell receptor beta chains below, sequenced in a study of OX40 agonist ivuxolimab in advanced cancers. Measured with immunoSEQ multiplex PCR; TCRdb has only the in-frame clones, and not every one. The sample lists approximately 73,000 clones, roughly nine tenths seen once, with 13% in the top ten. Specimen: CD4+ or CD8+ T cells sorted from blood, collected in a trial of the OX40 agonist ivuxolimab. The origin of the receptors is an adult with an advanced solid tumor such as melanoma, head and neck, liver or kidney cancer.

In this sample, this clone turned up once. V and J are TRBV27 and TRBJ2-5, with 8 bases lining up with TRBD1. The J call may not be correct, given that the DNA end is closer to TRBJ2-7. CDR1 and CDR2 from the germline V gene are MNHEY and SMNVEV (reference sequence). The CDR3 contains 14 residues. DNA for the CDR3: TGTGCCAGCAGTTCAGGGGGCGGGACCTACGAGCAGTACTTC. This sequence encodes CASSSGGGTYEQYF.

In DNA, the CDR3 is TGTGCCCGAACCTACCGGACAGGGAGAGAAAAACTGTTTTTT. This encodes CARTYRTGREKLFF. The V gene is TRBV6-5, the J gene TRBJ1-4; 8 bases match TRBD1. Germline V lookup: CDR1 MNHEY, CDR2 SVGAGI. The CDR3 totals 14 residues. Unmatched junction bases numbered 13, after V lost 11 bases and J lost 8 bases.

This chain connects TRBV11-2 to TRBJ2-7; 9 bases are shared with TRBD2. CDR1 SGHAT and CDR2 FQNNGV come from the germline V gene. CDR3 length: 19 residues. The V segment lost 2 bases and the J segment 2 bases; nucleotides outside the gene matches: 16. In DNA form, the CDR3 reads TGTGCCAGCAGCTTATCGCTTTATGGTAGCGGGAGAGTACCCTACGAGCAGTACTTC. Translating gives CASSLSLYGSGRVPYEQYF.

The genes are TRBV7-9 and TRBJ2-7, with a possible D match to TRBD2 (6 bases). Germline V gene data show CDR1 as SEHNR and CDR2 as FQNEAQ (reference sequence). Trimming took 5 bases from V and 3 from J, leaving 14 bases between them. The CDR3 is 14 residues long. CDR3 region: CASSLGGILYEQYF. DNA for the CDR3: TGTGCCAGCAGCCTTGGCGGGATCCTCTACGAGCAGTACTTC.

The genes are TRBV5-1 and TRBJ1-1; D remains unclear. Trimming pared 1 base from V and 1 base from J, leaving 11 bases between. In germline, CDR1 is SGHRS, CDR2 YFSETQ. The length of the CDR3 is 15 residues. The CDR3 reads CASSLPDGPNTEAFF. DNA for the CDR3: TGCGCCAGCAGCTTGCCGGACGGACCGAACACTGAAGCTTTCTTT.

The V and J genes are TRBV4-1 and TRBJ1-3; TRBD1 agrees at 9 bases. CDR1 is MGHRA and CDR2 is YSYEKL in the germline V gene. V shed 1 base, J shed 4 bases, and the junction held 8 bases outside the gene matches. The CDR3 covers 17 residues. The CDR3 sequence: CASSQGNGQGKGNTIYF. The CDR3 nucleotides read TGCGCCAGCAGCCAAGGAAACGGACAGGGGAAAGGAAACACCATATATTTT.

This chain connects TRBV5-1 to TRBJ2-7; TRBD2 matches at 8 bases. V was pared by 4 bases and J by 0 bases, with 6 bases of the junction left unmatched. Per the germline V gene, CDR1 is SGHRS and CDR2 is YFSETQ. The CDR3 has 15 amino acids. This CDR3 is CASSLRSGASYEQYF. The CDR3 DNA sequence: TGCGCCAGCAGCCTACGTAGCGGGGCCTCCTACGAGCAGTACTTC.

This clone has a single count. The J gene is TRBJ1-1, the V gene TRBV14; TRBD1 matches at 10 bases. Unmatched junction bases numbered 12, after V lost 2 bases and J lost 3 bases. The germline CDR1 and CDR2 sequences are SGHDN and FVKESK. This CDR3 spans 18 amino acids. DNA for the CDR3: TGTGCCAGCAGCCAATGGGGACAGGGGTACATCGGGGACACTGAAGCTTTCTTT. Its protein product is CASSQWGQGYIGDTEAFF.

This chain links TRBV5-1 with TRBJ2-5, with 7 bases fitting TRBD1. The CDR3 has 14 amino acids. The ends lost 4 bases at V and 7 bases at J; junction bases unmatched: 10. Germline loops: CDR1 SGHRS, CDR2 YFSETQ. The CDR3, as DNA: TGCGCCAGCAGCATGGGGGACAGTCATGGGACCCAGTACTTC. It is translated as CASSMGDSHGTQYF. The whole variable domain, remainder taken from reference TRBV5-1 and TRBJ2-5, is KAGVTQTPRYLIKTRGQQVTLSCSPISGHRSVSWYQQTPGQGLQFLFEYFSETQRNKGNFPGRFSGRQFSNSRSEMNVSTLELGDSALYLCASSMGDSHGTQYFGPGTRLLVL.

This rearrangement joins TRBV18 to TRBJ2-5; 9 nucleotides line up with TRBD1. The tail of the sequence fits TRBJ2-7 better, so the J call may be wrong. Germline CDR1 is KGHSH and CDR2 is LQKENI. The CDR3 length is 15 residues. CDR3 nucleotides: TGTGCCAGCTCACACCCTACGACAGGGGGGTTCGAGCAGTACTTC. It translates to CASSHPTTGGFEQYF.

The chain combines TRBV5-6 with TRBJ1-3; no clear D gene. The CDR3 spans 14 residues. Germline V CDR1 and CDR2: SGHDT, YYEEEE. With 0 bases removed from V and 3 bases from J, the gap between germline ends came to 7 bases. CDR3 DNA sequence: TGTGCCAGCAGCTTGGCCCTGGGTGGAAACACCATATATTTT. Residues: CASSLALGGNTIYF.

CDR3 residues: CASSKVNTEAFF. Here the CDR3 DNA reads TGTGCCAGCAGCAAAGTGAACACTGAAGCTTTCTTT. J is TRBJ1-1 and V is TRBV21-1. TRBV21-1 is flagged as a pseudogene. This CDR3 has 12 residues.

V and J are TRBV7-9 and TRBJ2-1; 10 nucleotides agree with TRBD2. The CDR3 is 15 amino acids. Trimming cost V 1 base and J 7 bases; bases outside gene matches: 4. Germline CDR1 reads SEHNR; CDR2 reads FQNEAQ (reference sequence). The CDR3 DNA sequence: TGTGCCAGCAGCTTAGAAGCGGGAGGGCCGAATGAGCAGTTCTTC. This translates into CASSLEAGGPNEQFF.

The chain links TRBV27 to TRBJ2-2; possibly TRBD1 or TRBD2 for D (6 bases each). The V gene's germline CDR1 is MNHEY and CDR2 SMNVEV (reference sequence). There are 13 residues in the CDR3. Between the trimmed V and J ends, which lost 4 bases and 8 bases, there was a span of 11 bases. CDR3 coding DNA: TGTGCCAGCAGTTGGGGGGCAGGAGGGGAGCTGTTTTTT. Residues: CASSWGAGGELFF.